These T cell receptor beta chains were read from a single sample in a study of shared clonotypes between healthy human individuals. Sequenced by immunoSEQ multiplex PCR; TCRdb stores in-frame clones only, minus some. The table lists roughly 2,000,000 clones, 93% of them singletons. The sequencing input was naive CD8+ T cells from PBMCs. Every receptor here comes from a man aged 18 to 29 in good health. Some clones in this sample may be carry-over from other donors' samples. Each CDR3 is given without its conserved first and last residue. The order of the fields is CDR3 protein, V gene, J gene.

CDR3 protein: ASSESYEQY
V gene: TRBV5-1
J gene: TRBJ2-7

CDR3 protein: ASSTLPRLAGGDTQY
V gene: TRBV21-1
J gene: TRBJ2-3

CDR3 protein: ASSGRDRGRVDYGYT
V gene: TRBV11-2
J gene: TRBJ1-2

CDR3 protein: SVVGTGTYEQY
V gene: TRBV29-1
J gene: TRBJ2-7

CDR3 protein: ASSLGRASGRAYEQY
V gene: TRBV5-5
J gene: TRBJ2-7

CDR3 protein: ASSPLDPIGNEQF
V gene: TRBV9
J gene: TRBJ2-1

CDR3 protein: ASSLSITSEQF
V gene: TRBV28
J gene: TRBJ2-1

CDR3 protein: ASSLGLSYEQY
V gene: TRBV6-1
J gene: TRBJ2-7

CDR3 protein: ASSLSGSGGPSYGYT
V gene: TRBV5-6
J gene: TRBJ1-2

CDR3 protein: ASGGGTSGGTDTQY
V gene: TRBV2
J gene: TRBJ2-3

CDR3 protein: AIWDRGYNEQF
V gene: TRBV10-3
J gene: TRBJ2-1

CDR3 protein: ASSHRTSVHTGELF
V gene: TRBV4-1
J gene: TRBJ2-2

CDR3 protein: ATATHSTGQPFTEAF
V gene: TRBV15
J gene: TRBJ1-1

CDR3 protein: ASSPIDGETQY
V gene: TRBV27
J gene: TRBJ2-5

CDR3 protein: ASSLLTGEGEAF
V gene: TRBV7-2
J gene: TRBJ1-1

CDR3 protein: ASSFTGTGDTGELF
V gene: TRBV5-1
J gene: TRBJ2-2

CDR3 protein: ASSPQTDYGYT
V gene: TRBV6-4
J gene: TRBJ1-2

CDR3 protein: ASSQGDRGSETQY
V gene: TRBV4-1
J gene: TRBJ2-5

CDR3 protein: ASSVGEGRSGANVLT
V gene: TRBV9
J gene: TRBJ2-6

CDR3 protein: ASSLERINIQY
V gene: TRBV7-8
J gene: TRBJ2-4

CDR3 protein: ASRPRDNSYEQY
V gene: TRBV28
J gene: TRBJ2-7

CDR3 protein: AISDIPRSSYNEQF
V gene: TRBV10-3
J gene: TRBJ2-1

CDR3 protein: ASSPTAHANTGELF
V gene: TRBV27
J gene: TRBJ2-2

CDR3 protein: ASSSQSRPYEQY
V gene: TRBV7-9
J gene: TRBJ2-7

CDR3 protein: ASSLRASNQPQH
V gene: TRBV28
J gene: TRBJ1-5

CDR3 protein: ASSLASGTRIEQY
V gene: TRBV5-1
J gene: TRBJ2-7

CDR3 protein: SVERKGPTDTQY
V gene: TRBV29-1
J gene: TRBJ2-3